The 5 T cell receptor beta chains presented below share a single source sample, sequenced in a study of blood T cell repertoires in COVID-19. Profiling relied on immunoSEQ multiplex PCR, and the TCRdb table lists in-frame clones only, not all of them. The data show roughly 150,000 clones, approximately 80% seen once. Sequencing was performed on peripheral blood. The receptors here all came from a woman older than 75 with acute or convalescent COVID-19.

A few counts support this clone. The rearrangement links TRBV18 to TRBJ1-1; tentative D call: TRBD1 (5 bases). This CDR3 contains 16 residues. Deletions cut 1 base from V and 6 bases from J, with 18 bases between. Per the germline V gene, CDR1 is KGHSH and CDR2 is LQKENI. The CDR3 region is CASSPLFQGGESEAFF. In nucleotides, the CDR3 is TGTGCCAGCTCACCACTCTTTCAGGGTGGAGAGTCTGAAGCTTTCTTT.

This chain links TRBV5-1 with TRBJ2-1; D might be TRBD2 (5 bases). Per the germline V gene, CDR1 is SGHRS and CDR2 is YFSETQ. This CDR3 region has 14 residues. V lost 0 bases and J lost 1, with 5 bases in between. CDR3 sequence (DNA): TGCGCCAGCAGCTTGGGCGGGTCCTACAATGAGCAGTTCTTC. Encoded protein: CASSLGGSYNEQFF.

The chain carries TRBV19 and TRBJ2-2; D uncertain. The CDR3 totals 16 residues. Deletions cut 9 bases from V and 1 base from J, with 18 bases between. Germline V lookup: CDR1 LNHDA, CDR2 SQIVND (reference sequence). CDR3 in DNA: TGTGCCAGCTCGTTCCGATCGCAGAAGAACACCGGGGAGCTGTTTTTT. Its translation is CASSFRSQKNTGELFF. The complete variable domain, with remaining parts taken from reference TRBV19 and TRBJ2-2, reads DGGITQSPKYLFRKEGQNVTLSCEQNLNHDAMYWYRQDPGQGLRLIYYSQIVNDFQKGDIAEGYSVSREKKESFPLTVTSAQKNPTAFYLCASSFRSQKNTGELFFGEGSRLTVL.

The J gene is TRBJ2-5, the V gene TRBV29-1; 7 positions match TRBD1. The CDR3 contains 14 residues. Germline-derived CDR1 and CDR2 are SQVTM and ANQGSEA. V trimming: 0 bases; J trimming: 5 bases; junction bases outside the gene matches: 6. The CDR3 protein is CSVEDQGGAETQYF. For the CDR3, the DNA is TGCAGCGTTGAAGATCAAGGGGGCGCGGAGACCCAGTACTTC. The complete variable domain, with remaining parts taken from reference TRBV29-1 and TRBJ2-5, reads SAVISQKPSRDICQRGTSLTIQCQVDSQVTMMFWYRQQPGQSLTLIATANQGSEATYESGFVIDKFPISRPNLTFSTLTVSNMSPEDSSIYLCSVEDQGGAETQYFGPGTRLLVL.

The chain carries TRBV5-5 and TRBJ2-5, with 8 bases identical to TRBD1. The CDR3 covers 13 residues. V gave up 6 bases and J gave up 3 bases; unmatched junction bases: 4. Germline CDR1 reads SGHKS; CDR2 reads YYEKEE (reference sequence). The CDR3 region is CASTTGGEETQYF. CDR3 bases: TGTGCCAGCACCACAGGGGGTGAAGAGACCCAGTACTTC.